A single sample gave rise to the 18 T cell receptor beta chains below, sequenced in a study of patients and donors after allogeneic stem cell transplantation. TCRdb recomputed calls from the RT-PCR reads with MiXCR, one row per CDR3 protein. The table includes 150,000 to 200,000 distinct CDR3 sequences, approximately 28% detected once. Sequencing was done on a sample of blood, either unsorted or a sorted T cell fraction (not recorded which). The receptor source for this set is a human donor who was either an allogeneic HSCT recipient or a stem cell or donor lymphocyte infusion donor (not recorded which). It is not recorded whose cells these are; they may come from a transplant donor.

The rearrangement uses TRBV7-6 and TRBJ2-7; 10 positions agree with TRBD2. This CDR3 contains 14 residues. The junction had 5 bases not matched to a gene; V was cut back by 6 bases and J by 3 bases. CDR1 and CDR2 from the germline V gene are SGHVS and FNYEAQ. CDR3 region: CASSRTSGVYEQYF. CDR3 in DNA: TGTGCCAGCAGTCGTACTAGCGGGGTCTACGAGCAGTACTTC.

The chain couples TRBV28 to TRBJ2-7; 8 bases map to TRBD1. This CDR3 is built from 14 residues. Germline CDR1 and CDR2: MDHEN and SYDVKM. Losses at the gene ends were 3 bases for V and 5 bases for J; bases not matched to a gene: 6. The CDR3 sequence is CASSLSGGSDEQYF. For the CDR3, the DNA is TGTGCCAGCAGTTTGTCAGGGGGCAGCGACGAGCAGTACTTC.

This clonotype was detected many times. V gene TRBV7-9 combines with J gene TRBJ1-2; D is ambiguous. Germline V gene data show CDR1 as SEHNR and CDR2 as FQNEAQ (reference sequence). Trimming stripped 5 bases from V and 4 bases from J, with 2 bases between. This CDR3 spans 10 amino acids. The CDR3 protein is CASSGYGYTF. The CDR3, as DNA: TGTGCCAGCAGCGGCTATGGCTACACCTTC.

The rearrangement joins TRBV2 to TRBJ2-5; D gene unclear. V gave up 0 bases and J gave up 1 base, with 12 bases separating them. The CDR3 is 16 residues long. The germline V gene has CDR1 SNHLY and CDR2 FYNNEI. The DNA for the CDR3 is TGTGCCAGCAGTGAAGCCGAGCTCCAAACCCAAGAGACCCAGTACTTC. Translation: CASSEAELQTQETQYF.

This clonotype was observed a handful of times. The V gene is TRBV5-1, the J gene TRBJ2-3, with D unresolved. From germline, CDR1 is SGHRS and CDR2 YFSETQ. The CDR3 is 14 residues long. The V end was cut by 0 bases, the J end by 0 bases, with 5 bases between. The CDR3 DNA sequence: TGCGCCAGCAGCTTGGCGGTTAGCACAGATACGCAGTATTTT. This sequence encodes CASSLAVSTDTQYF.

The gene calls are TRBV27 and TRBJ1-3, with D unclear. Trimming shortened V by 1 base and J by 4 bases, and 5 bases separated the two germline ends. Germline V CDR1 and CDR2: MNHEY, SMNVEV (reference sequence). The CDR3 is 13 residues long. The CDR3 loop is CASSLFGGNTIYF. CDR3 bases: TGTGCCAGCAGTTTATTTGGCGGAAACACCATATATTTT.

The chain recombines TRBV15 with TRBJ2-7; TRBD1 matches at 12 bases. The CDR3 covers 16 residues. The V gene end was trimmed by 3 bases and the J gene end by 4 bases; junction bases not matched to a gene: 7. Germline loops: CDR1 LNHNV, CDR2 YYDKDF (reference sequence). CDR3 protein: CATSRAGTGGGYEQYF. CDR3 nucleotide sequence: TGTGCCACCAGCAGGGCCGGGACAGGGGGCGGATACGAGCAGTACTTC.

This clonotype turned up a few times. V and J are TRBV20-1 and TRBJ2-7; D is undetermined. CDR3 length: 13 amino acids. Per germline, CDR1 DFQATT and CDR2 SNEGSKA (reference sequence). V was shortened by 5 bases and J by 0 bases, with 11 bases between the two germline ends. CDR3 nucleotide sequence: TGCAGTGCTCACCTACCCGTCTCCTACGAGCAGTACTTC. Translated: CSAHLPVSYEQYF.

This clonotype occurred many times. The rearrangement joins TRBV29-1 to TRBJ1-1, with 11 positions matching TRBD1. The germline CDR1 and CDR2 sequences are SQVTM and ANQGSEA. V was pared by 7 bases and J by 4 bases, with 5 bases of the junction left unmatched. The CDR3 has 13 amino acids. CDR3: CSASGTGGTEAFF. The CDR3 DNA sequence: TGCAGCGCCTCCGGGACAGGGGGCACTGAAGCTTTCTTT. Variable domain in full (rest from reference TRBV29-1 and TRBJ1-1): SAVISQKPSRDICQRGTSLTIQCQVDSQVTMMFWYRQQPGQSLTLIATANQGSEATYESGFVIDKFPISRPNLTFSTLTVSNMSPEDSSIYLCSASGTGGTEAFFGQGTRLTVV.

The chain joins TRBV29-1 to TRBJ2-5; the match to TRBD1 covers 7 bases. Germline values: CDR1 SQVTM, CDR2 ANQGSEA. V lost 4 bases to trimming and J lost 5 bases; unmatched junction nucleotides: 7. This CDR3 spans 13 amino acids. CDR3 sequence (DNA): TGCAGCGTTGGTCTCCGACAGGGCGAGACCCAGTACTTC. Translating it yields CSVGLRQGETQYF. Using reference TRBV29-1 and TRBJ2-5 for the parts outside the CDR3, the full variable domain is SAVISQKPSRDICQRGTSLTIQCQVDSQVTMMFWYRQQPGQSLTLIATANQGSEATYESGFVIDKFPISRPNLTFSTLTVSNMSPEDSSIYLCSVGLRQGETQYFGPGTRLLVL.

With respect to this clonotype: A junction boundary mismatches the germline segment, possibly from a read error. The V call is TRBV29-1, the J call TRBJ1-1; tentatively, D is TRBD1 (5 bases). Germline V CDR1 and CDR2: SQVTM, ANQGSEA. This CDR3 has 14 amino acids. CDR3 sequence reads: CSVEDPGGNTETFF. Here the CDR3 DNA reads TGCAGCGTTGAAGATCCGGGGGGGAACACTGAAACTTTCTTT. Using reference TRBV29-1 and TRBJ1-1 for the parts outside the CDR3, the full variable domain is SAVISQKPSRDICQRGTSLTIQCQVDSQVTMMFWYRQQPGQSLTLIATANQGSEATYESGFVIDKFPISRPNLTFSTLTVSNMSPEDSSIYLCSVEDPGGNTETFFGQGTRLTVV.

The V and J genes are TRBV6-2 or TRBV6-3 and TRBJ2-1; TRBD1 aligns across 7 bases. The CDR3 loop spans 14 amino acids. After removal of 4 bases from V and 3 bases from J, the junction contained 3 bases not matched to a gene. Germline values: CDR1 MNHEY, CDR2 SVGEGT. This chain's CDR3 is CASSWGQIYNEQFF. Written as DNA, the CDR3 is TGTGCCAGCAGTTGGGGACAGATCTACAATGAGCAGTTCTTC.

This clonotype was observed at least ten times. This rearrangement joins TRBV7-8 to TRBJ1-5, with D hard to call. V gave up 5 bases and J gave up 2 bases, with 7 bases separating them. The CDR3 has 13 residues. In germline, CDR1 is SGHVS, CDR2 FQNEAQ. The CDR3 sequence: CASSPRGNQPQHF. In nucleotides, the CDR3 is TGTGCCAGCAGCCCCAGAGGCAATCAGCCCCAGCATTTT.

The chain recombines TRBV28 with TRBJ1-4; TRBD1 is a possible D gene (6 bases). CDR3 length: 14 residues. V was pared by 5 bases and J by 4 bases, with 11 bases between. Germline CDR1 is MDHEN and CDR2 is SYDVKM. CDR3 sequence (DNA): TGTGCCAGCAGTCTGGAGGGGGTTAATGAAAAACTGTTTTTT. Its protein product is CASSLEGVNEKLFF.

This clonotype was counted a few times. The chain is built from TRBV4-3 and TRBJ2-5; 9 nucleotides match TRBD2. The germline V gene has CDR1 LGHNA and CDR2 YSLEER. The CDR3 covers 17 residues. V lost 1 base and J lost 2; bases outside the gene matches: 8. The chain's CDR3 is CASSQAVSGSGQETQYF. The CDR3 DNA reads as TGCGCCAGCAGCCAAGCTGTTAGCGGGAGCGGGCAAGAGACCCAGTACTTC.

This clonotype appeared a few times. This chain joins TRBV5-1 and TRBJ1-2, with 10 positions matching TRBD1. V gave up 4 bases and J gave up 2 bases; unmatched junction bases: 2. Germline V gene lookup returns CDR1 SGHRS and CDR2 YFSETQ. This CDR3 spans 14 amino acids. DNA for the CDR3: TGCGCCAGCAGCGGACAGGGGGTGAACTATGGCTACACCTTC. Translation: CASSGQGVNYGYTF.

This clonotype occurred a few times. The chain couples TRBV29-1 to TRBJ2-3; D call uncertain. Trimming cost V 3 bases and J 2 bases, with 9 bases left between them. CDR3 length equals 13 residues. Germline values: CDR1 SQVTM, CDR2 ANQGSEA. The CDR3 DNA sequence: TGCAGCGTTGAGGACGCCCCCACAGATACGCAGTATTTT. Its protein is CSVEDAPTDTQYF.

The chain employs TRBV6-2 or TRBV6-3 and TRBJ1-5; 9 nucleotides agree with TRBD1. CDR3 length: 17 residues. J lost 3 bases, V lost 1 base, and 7 bases had no gene match. In germline, CDR1 is MNHEY, CDR2 SVGEGT. The CDR3 here is CASSYWQGQGFNQPQHF. The CDR3, as DNA: TGTGCCAGCAGTTACTGGCAGGGACAGGGATTCAATCAGCCCCAGCATTTT.